One and the same sample provided the 3 T cell receptor beta chains below, sequenced in a study of T cells in Graves' hyperthyroidism and ophthalmopathy. The CDR3 regions of TCR beta were amplified from RNA transcripts. HTBI primers were employed in a first-round RT-PCR of the TCR CDR3. TCRdb reprocessed the multiplex PCR reads via MiXCR and lists one record per CDR3 protein. The sample carries 750,000 to 950,000 distinct CDR3 sequences, around 39% recorded once. Sequencing was done on a sample of blood. Source of these receptors: a man younger than 35 with Graves' hyperthyroidism.

Note on this clonotype: A much larger clone lies one base from this, so it may be a read error. CDR3 coding DNA: TGTGCCAGCAGCTGGCGGGAGGACCAGCCCGGGACCAACGTCCTGACTTTC. This encodes CASSWREDQPGTNVLTF. The V and J genes are TRBV11-1 and TRBJ2-6; TRBD2 matches at 8 bases. Germline V lookup: CDR1 SGHAT, CDR2 FQDESV (reference sequence). Unmatched junction bases numbered 13, after V lost 4 bases and J lost 8 bases. The CDR3 loop spans 17 amino acids.

This clonotype has just one count. The CDR3 does not end in the conserved phenylalanine or tryptophan, so this is likely a read error. The chain joins TRBV20-1 to TRBJ1-5, with 8 nucleotides matching TRBD1. J lost 5 bases, V lost 3 bases, and 3 bases had no gene match. Germline V gene sequence: CDR1 DFQATT, CDR2 SNEGSKA (reference sequence). The CDR3 extends over 13 amino acids. This CDR3 reads CSASTGGDQPQHL. The CDR3 coding sequence is TGCAGTGCTAGCACAGGGGGGGATCAGCCCCAGCATCTT.

Ten or more counts support this clonotype. The chain couples TRBV14 to TRBJ1-1; D is uncertain. Per the germline V gene, CDR1 is SGHDN and CDR2 is FVKESK. V lost 0 bases and J 4 bases, leaving 6 bases between the germline ends. The CDR3 loop spans 13 amino acids. CDR3 loop: CASSQDQATEAFF. CDR3 nucleotide sequence: TGTGCCAGCAGCCAAGACCAGGCCACTGAAGCTTTCTTT.